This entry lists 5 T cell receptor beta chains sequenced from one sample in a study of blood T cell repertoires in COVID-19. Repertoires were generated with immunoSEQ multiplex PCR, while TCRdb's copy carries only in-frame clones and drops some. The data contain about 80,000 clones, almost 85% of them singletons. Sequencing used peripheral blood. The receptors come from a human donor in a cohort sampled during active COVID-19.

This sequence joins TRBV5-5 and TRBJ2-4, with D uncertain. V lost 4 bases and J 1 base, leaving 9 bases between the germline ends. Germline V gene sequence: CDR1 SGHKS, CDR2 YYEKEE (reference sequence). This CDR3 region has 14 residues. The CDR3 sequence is CASSPGWAKNIQYF. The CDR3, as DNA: TGTGCCAGCAGCCCCGGTTGGGCCAAAAACATTCAGTACTTC.

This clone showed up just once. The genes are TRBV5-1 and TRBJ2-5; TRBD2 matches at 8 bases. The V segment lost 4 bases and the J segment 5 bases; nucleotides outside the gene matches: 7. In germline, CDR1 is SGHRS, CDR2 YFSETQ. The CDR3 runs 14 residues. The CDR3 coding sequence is TGCGCCAGCAGCAGAGCGGGGGTCGGGGAGACCCAGTACTTC. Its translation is CASSRAGVGETQYF.

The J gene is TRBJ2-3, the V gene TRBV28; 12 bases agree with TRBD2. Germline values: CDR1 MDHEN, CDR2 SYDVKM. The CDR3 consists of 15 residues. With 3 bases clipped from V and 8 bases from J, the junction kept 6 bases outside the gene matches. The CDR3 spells CASSFGLAGLVTQYF. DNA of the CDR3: TGTGCCAGCAGTTTCGGACTAGCGGGGCTGGTTACGCAGTATTTT.

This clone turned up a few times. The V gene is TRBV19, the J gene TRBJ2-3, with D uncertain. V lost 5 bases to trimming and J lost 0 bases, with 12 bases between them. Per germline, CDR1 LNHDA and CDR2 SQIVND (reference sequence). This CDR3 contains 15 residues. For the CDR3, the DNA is TGTGCCAGTAGTTCCCTAAGAACTAGCACAGATACGCAGTATTTT. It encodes CASSSLRTSTDTQYF.

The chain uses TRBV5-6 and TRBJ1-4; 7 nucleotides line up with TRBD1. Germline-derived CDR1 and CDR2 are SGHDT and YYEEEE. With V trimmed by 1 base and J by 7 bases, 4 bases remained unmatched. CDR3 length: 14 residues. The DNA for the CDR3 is TGTGCCAGCAGCTTGAAGGGGGCTGGTGAAAAACTGTTTTTT. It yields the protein CASSLKGAGEKLFF.